The TCR beta chain under discussion was sequenced for a study of control samples from healthy donors and cancer patients. The protocol was immunoSEQ multiplex PCR, while the TCRdb copy is restricted to in-frame clones and leaves out a portion. This sample yields about 130,000 clones, of which roughly 94% are seen a single time; 13% to 15% belongs to the top ten. This receptor was obtained from a man aged 60-69 years with colorectal cancer. The specimen was PBMCs.

CDR3 sequence reads: CASSPVGAGAYGYTF. The CDR3 region has the DNA TGTGCCAGCAGCCCCGTGGGGGCAGGGGCCTATGGCTACACCTTC. The chain combines TRBV4-2 with TRBJ1-2; maybe TRBD1 (6 bases). V dropped 4 bases and J dropped 4 bases, with 16 bases sitting between them. In germline, CDR1 is LGHNA, CDR2 YNFKEQ. CDR3 length: 15 residues.